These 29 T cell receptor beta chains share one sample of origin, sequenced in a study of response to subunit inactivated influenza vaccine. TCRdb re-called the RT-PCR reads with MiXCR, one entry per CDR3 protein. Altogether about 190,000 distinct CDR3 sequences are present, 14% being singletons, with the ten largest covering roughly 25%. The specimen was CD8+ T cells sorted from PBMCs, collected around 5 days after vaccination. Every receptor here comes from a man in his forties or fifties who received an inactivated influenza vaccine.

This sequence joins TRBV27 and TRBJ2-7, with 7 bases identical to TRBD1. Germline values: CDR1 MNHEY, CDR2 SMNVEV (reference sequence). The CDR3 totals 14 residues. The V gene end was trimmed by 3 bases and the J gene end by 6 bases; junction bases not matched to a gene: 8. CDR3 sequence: CASSLARGFSEQYF. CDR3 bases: TGTGCCAGCAGTTTGGCCAGGGGGTTTTCCGAGCAGTACTTC.

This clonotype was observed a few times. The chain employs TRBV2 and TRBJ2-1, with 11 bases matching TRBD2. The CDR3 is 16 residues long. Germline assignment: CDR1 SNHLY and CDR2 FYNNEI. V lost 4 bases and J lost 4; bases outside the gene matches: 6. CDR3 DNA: TGTGCCAGCAGTGGACTAGCGGGGCCGGGGTACAATGAGCAGTTCTTC. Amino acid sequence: CASSGLAGPGYNEQFF. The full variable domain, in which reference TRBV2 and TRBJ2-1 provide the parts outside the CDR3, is EPEVTQTPSHQVTQMGQEVILRCVPISNHLYFYWYRQILGQKVEFLVSFYNNEISEKSEIFDDQFSVERPDGSNFTLKIRSTKLEDSAMYFCASSGLAGPGYNEQFFGPGTRLTVL.

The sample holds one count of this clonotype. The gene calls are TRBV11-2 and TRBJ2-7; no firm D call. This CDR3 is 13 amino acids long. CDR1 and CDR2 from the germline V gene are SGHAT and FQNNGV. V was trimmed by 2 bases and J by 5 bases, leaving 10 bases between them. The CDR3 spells CASSLSQTNEQYF. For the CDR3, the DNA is TGTGCCAGCAGCTTATCACAGACGAACGAGCAGTACTTC.

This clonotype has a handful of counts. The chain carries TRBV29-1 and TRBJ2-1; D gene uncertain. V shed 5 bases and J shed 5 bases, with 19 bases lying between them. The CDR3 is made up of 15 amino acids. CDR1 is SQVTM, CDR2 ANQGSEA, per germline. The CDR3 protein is CSVWLGPAADNEQFF. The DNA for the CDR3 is TGCAGCGTTTGGCTTGGGCCTGCGGCCGACAATGAGCAGTTCTTC.

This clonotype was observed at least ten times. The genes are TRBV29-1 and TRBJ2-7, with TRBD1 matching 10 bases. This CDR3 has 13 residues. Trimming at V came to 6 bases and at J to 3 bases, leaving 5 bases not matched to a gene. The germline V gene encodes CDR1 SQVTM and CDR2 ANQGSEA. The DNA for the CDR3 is TGCAGCGTCCGGGACAGGGGAGTCTACGAGCAGTACTTC. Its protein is CSVRDRGVYEQYF.

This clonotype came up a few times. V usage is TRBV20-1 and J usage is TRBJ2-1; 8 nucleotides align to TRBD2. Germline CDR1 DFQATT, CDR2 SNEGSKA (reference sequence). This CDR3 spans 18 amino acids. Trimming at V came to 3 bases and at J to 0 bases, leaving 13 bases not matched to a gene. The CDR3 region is CSASGLAPNLDSYNEQFF. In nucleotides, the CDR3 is TGCAGTGCTAGTGGACTAGCCCCAAACCTAGACTCCTACAATGAGCAGTTCTTC.

The CDR3 region is CASSLFGPTEAFF. CDR3 sequence (DNA): TGCGCCAGCAGCTTGTTCGGGCCCACTGAAGCTTTCTTT. The V and J genes are TRBV5-1 and TRBJ1-1; D unclear. The germline V gene encodes CDR1 SGHRS and CDR2 YFSETQ. The V end lost 1 base, the J end lost 4 bases, and 8 bases lay between the germline ends. This CDR3 contains 13 residues. Together with reference TRBV5-1 and TRBJ1-1, the CDR3 gives the full variable domain: KAGVTQTPRYLIKTRGQQVTLSCSPISGHRSVSWYQQTPGQGLQFLFEYFSETQRNKGNFPGRFSGRQFSNSRSEMNVSTLELGDSALYLCASSLFGPTEAFFGQGTRLTVV.

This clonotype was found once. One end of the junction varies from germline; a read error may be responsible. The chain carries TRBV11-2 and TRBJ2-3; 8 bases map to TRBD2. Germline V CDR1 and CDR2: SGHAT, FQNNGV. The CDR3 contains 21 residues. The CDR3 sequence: CASSLDRRERERSHGTDTRYF. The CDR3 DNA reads TGTGCCAGCAGCTTAGATAGGAGAGAGCGGGAGCGGTCCCACGGCACAGATACGCGGTATTTT.

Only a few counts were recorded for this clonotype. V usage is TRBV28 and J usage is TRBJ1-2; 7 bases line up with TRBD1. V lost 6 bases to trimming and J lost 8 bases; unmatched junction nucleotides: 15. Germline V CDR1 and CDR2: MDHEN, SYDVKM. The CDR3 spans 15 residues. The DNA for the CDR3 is TGTGCCAGCAGCCCTACCCGGACAGGAGCTCTGGGCTACACCTTC. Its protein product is CASSPTRTGALGYTF.

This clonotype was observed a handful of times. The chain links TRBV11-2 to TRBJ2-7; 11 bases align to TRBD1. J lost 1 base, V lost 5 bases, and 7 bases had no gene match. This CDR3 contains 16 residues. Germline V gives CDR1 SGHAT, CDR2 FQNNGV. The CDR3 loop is CASSGPGTGGSYEQYF. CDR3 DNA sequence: TGTGCCAGCAGCGGTCCGGGGACAGGGGGATCCTACGAGCAGTACTTC.

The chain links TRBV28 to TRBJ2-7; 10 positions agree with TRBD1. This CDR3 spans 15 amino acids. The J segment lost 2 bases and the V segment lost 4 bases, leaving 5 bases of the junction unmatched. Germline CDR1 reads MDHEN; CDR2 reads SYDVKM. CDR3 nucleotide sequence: TGTGCCAGCAGTTCCAGACAGGGGGCGACCTACGAGCAGTACTTC. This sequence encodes CASSSRQGATYEQYF.

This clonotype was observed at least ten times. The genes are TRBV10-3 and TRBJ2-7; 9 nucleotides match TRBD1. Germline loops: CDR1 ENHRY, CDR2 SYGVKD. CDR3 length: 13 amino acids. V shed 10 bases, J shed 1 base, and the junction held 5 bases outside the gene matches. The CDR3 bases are TGTGCCACCCGGGACAGGGAGTCCTACGAGCAGTACTTC. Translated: CATRDRESYEQYF.

The CDR3 nucleotides read TGTGCCAGCAGGGGGGACACCGGGGAGCTGTTTTTT. Translation gives CASRGDTGELFF. This chain joins TRBV7-6 and TRBJ2-2, with D possibly called TRBD1 or TRBD2 (5 bases each). Trimming stripped 6 bases from V and 3 bases from J, with 5 bases between. Germline lookup yields CDR1 SGHVS and CDR2 FNYEAQ. There are 12 residues in the CDR3.

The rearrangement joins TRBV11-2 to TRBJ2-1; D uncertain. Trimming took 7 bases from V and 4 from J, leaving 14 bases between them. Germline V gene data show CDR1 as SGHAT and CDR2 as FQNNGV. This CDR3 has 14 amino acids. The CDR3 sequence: CASTPEYLYNEQFF. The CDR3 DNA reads TGTGCCAGCACACCGGAATACCTTTACAATGAGCAGTTCTTC.

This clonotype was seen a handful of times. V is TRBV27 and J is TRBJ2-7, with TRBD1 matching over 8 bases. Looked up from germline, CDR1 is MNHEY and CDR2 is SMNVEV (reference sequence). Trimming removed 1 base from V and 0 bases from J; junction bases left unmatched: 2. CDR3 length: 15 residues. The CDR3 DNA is TGTGCCAGCAGTTTATTTGGGACAGGCTCCTACGAGCAGTACTTC. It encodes CASSLFGTGSYEQYF.

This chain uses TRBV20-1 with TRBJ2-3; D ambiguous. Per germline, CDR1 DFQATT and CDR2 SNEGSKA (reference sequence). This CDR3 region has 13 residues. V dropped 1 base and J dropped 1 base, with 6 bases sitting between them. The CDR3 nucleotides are TGCAGTGCTAGAGTGCTGGGCACAGATACGCAGTATTTT. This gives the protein CSARVLGTDTQYF.

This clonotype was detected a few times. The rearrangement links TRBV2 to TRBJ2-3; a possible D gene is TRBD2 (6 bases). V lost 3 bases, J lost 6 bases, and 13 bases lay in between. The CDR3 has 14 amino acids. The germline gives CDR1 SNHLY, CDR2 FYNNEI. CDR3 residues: CASSEAGLGDTQYF. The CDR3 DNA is TGTGCCAGCAGTGAGGCGGGATTGGGGGATACGCAGTATTTT.

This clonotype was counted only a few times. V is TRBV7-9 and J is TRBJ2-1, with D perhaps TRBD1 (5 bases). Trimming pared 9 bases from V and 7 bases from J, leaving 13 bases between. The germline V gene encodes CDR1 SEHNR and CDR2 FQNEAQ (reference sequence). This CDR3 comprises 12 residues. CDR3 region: CASGSGWNEQFF. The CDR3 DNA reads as TGTGCCAGTGGCTCAGGGTGGAATGAGCAGTTCTTC.

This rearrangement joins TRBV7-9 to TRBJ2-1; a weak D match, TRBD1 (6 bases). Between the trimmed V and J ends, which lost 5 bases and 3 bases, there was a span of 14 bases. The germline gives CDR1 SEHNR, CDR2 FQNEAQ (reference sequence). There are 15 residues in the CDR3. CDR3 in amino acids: CASSQRDTIYNEQFF. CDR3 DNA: TGTGCCAGCAGCCAACGGGACACCATCTACAATGAGCAGTTCTTC.

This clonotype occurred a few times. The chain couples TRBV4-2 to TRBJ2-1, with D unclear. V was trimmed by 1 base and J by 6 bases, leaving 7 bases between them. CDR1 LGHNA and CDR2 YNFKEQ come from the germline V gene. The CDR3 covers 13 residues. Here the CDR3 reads CASSQVSSNEQFF. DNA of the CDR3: TGTGCCAGCAGCCAAGTTTCTAGCAATGAGCAGTTCTTC.

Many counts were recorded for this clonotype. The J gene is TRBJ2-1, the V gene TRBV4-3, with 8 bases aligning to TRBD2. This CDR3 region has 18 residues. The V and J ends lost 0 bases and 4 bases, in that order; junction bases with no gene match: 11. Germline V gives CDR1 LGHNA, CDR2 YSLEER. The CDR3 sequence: CASSQEYGGGIFYNEQFF. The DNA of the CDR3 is TGCGCCAGCAGCCAAGAATATGGCGGGGGGATATTTTACAATGAGCAGTTCTTC.

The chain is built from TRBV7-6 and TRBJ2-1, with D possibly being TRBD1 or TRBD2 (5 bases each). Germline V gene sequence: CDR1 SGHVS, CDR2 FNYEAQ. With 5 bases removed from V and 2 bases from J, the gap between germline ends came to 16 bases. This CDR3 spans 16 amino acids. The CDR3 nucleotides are TGTGCCAGCAGCACAGAGCGGTGGGGGACCTACAATGAGCAGTTCTTC. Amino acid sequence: CASSTERWGTYNEQFF.

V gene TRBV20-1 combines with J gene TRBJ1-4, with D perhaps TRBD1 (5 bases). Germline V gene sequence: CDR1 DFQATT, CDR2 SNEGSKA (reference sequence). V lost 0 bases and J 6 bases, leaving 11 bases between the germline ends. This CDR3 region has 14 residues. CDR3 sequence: CSARDGGLDEKLFF. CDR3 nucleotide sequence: TGCAGTGCTAGAGATGGGGGATTGGATGAAAAACTGTTTTTT.

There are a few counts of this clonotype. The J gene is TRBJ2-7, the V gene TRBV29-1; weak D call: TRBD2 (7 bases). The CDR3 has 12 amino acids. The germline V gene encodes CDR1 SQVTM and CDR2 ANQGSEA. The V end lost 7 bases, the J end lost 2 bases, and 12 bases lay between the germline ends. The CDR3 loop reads CSARGGAYEQYF. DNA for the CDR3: TGCAGCGCCAGGGGAGGGGCCTACGAGCAGTACTTC.

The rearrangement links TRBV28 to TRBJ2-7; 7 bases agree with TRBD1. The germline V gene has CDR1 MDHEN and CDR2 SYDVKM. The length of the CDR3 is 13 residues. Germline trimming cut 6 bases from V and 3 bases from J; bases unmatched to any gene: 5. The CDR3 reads CASRWTGRYEQYF. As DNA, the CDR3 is TGTGCCAGCAGGTGGACAGGCCGCTACGAGCAGTACTTC.

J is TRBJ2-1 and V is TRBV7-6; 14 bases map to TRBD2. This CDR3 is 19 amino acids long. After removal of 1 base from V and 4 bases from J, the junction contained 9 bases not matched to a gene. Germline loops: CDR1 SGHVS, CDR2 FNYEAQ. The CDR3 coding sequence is TGTGCCAGCAGCTTAGGGGGACTAGCGGGAGCAGGGATTTACAATGAGCAGTTCTTC. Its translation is CASSLGGLAGAGIYNEQFF.

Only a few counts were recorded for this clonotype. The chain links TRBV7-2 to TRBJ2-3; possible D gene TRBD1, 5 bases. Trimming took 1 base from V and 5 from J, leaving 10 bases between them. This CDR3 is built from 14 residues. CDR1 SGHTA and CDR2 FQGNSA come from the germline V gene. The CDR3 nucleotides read TGTGCCAGCAGCTTAGTAGGGGTTGTAGATACGCAGTATTTT. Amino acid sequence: CASSLVGVVDTQYF.

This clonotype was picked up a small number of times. The DNA of the CDR3 is TGTGCCAGCAGTTTGCGGGGACACAATGAGCAGTTCTTC. It specifies CASSLRGHNEQFF. The V and J genes are TRBV11-1 and TRBJ2-1; maybe TRBD2 (6 bases). CDR3 length: 13 residues. V was clipped by 6 bases and J by 5 bases, with 11 bases between them. Germline-derived CDR1 and CDR2 are SGHAT and FQDESV (reference sequence). The variable domain in full, with the rest retrieved from reference TRBV11-1 and TRBJ2-1, is EAEVAQSPRYKITEKSQAVAFWCDPISGHATLYWYRQILGQGPELLVQFQDESVVDDSQLPKDRFSAERLKGVDSTLKIQPAELGDSAMYLCASSLRGHNEQFFGPGTRLTVL.

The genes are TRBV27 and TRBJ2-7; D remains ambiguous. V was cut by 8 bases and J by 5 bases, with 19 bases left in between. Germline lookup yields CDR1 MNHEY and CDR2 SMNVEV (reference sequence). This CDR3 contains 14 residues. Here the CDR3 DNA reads TGTGCCAGCTTTAATGTTGTCGGCTTGGACGAGCAGTACTTC. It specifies CASFNVVGLDEQYF.